What follows are 21 T cell receptor beta chains derived from one specimen sequenced in a study of CD8 T cells in Susac syndrome (dated by TCRdb to about 2019). Library preparation used the immunoSEQ multiplex PCR assay. RNA was extracted using the RNeasy kit, and roughly 0.45 to 1 ug of the RNA was reverse transcribed with random hexamers. Using fastp trimming at Q25 and MiXCR clonotype assembly, TCRdb reanalyzed the public sequencing data and kept in-frame beta chains. Every entry covers one CDR3 protein and lists the most common genes and DNA from its rows. The sample table lists some 150,000 distinct CDR3 sequences, about 93% of them with a count of one. The biggest ten clones account for 0.25% to 0.3% of the sample. The sample was CD8+ T cells from PBMCs. These receptors came from a human donor in good health.

The J gene is TRBJ1-2, the V gene TRBV27; D call uncertain. The CDR3 totals 16 residues. Between the trimmed V and J ends, which lost 0 bases and 2 bases, there was a span of 13 bases. Germline lookup yields CDR1 MNHEY and CDR2 SMNVEV (reference sequence). CDR3 nucleotide sequence: TGTGCCAGCAGTTTATCTTTGGGAGCCAAGAACTATGGCTACACCTTC. It codes for CASSLSLGAKNYGYTF.

The chain joins TRBV6-4 to TRBJ2-1; D unresolved. The V gene's germline CDR1 is MRHNA and CDR2 SNTAGT. The germline V and J ends were trimmed by 0 bases and 9 bases, with 3 bases remaining between them. The CDR3 loop spans 11 amino acids. CDR3 nucleotide sequence: TGTGCCAGCAGTGACTCCGGTGAGCAGTTCTTC. Amino acid sequence: CASSDSGEQFF.

The chain uses TRBV3-1 and TRBJ2-2; the match to TRBD2 covers 9 bases. The CDR3 runs to 16 residues. Germline V gene data show CDR1 as LGHDT and CDR2 as YNNKEL (reference sequence). Trimming at V came to 3 bases and at J to 7 bases, leaving 9 bases not matched to a gene. CDR3 sequence reads: CASSHPPSGKGGELFF. The DNA for the CDR3 is TGTGCCAGCAGCCACCCCCCTAGCGGGAAAGGCGGGGAGCTGTTTTTT.

This chain uses TRBV12-3 or TRBV12-4 with TRBJ2-1; TRBD2 agrees at 10 bases. This CDR3 is 14 amino acids long. V gave up 5 bases and J gave up 4 bases; unmatched junction bases: 2. DNA for the CDR3: TGTGCCAGCAGTGCGACTAGCGGGTACAATGAGCAGTTCTTC. Residues: CASSATSGYNEQFF.

This clonotype has just one count. This chain uses TRBV30 with TRBJ1-1; TRBD1 matches 8 bases. In germline, CDR1 is GTSNPN, CDR2 SVGIG (reference sequence). The V and J ends lost 4 bases and 6 bases, in that order; junction bases with no gene match: 16. The CDR3 has 16 amino acids. CDR3 nucleotides: TGTGCCTGGACTTTACCTCTAGGCTCACAGGGGGCTGAAGCTTTCTTT. This encodes CAWTLPLGSQGAEAFF.

V usage is TRBV27 and J usage is TRBJ1-5; a weak D match, TRBD1 (5 bases). Germline values: CDR1 MNHEY, CDR2 SMNVEV (reference sequence). V was trimmed by 4 bases and J by 7 bases, leaving 17 bases between them. This CDR3 is 15 amino acids long. The CDR3 coding sequence is TGTGCCAGCAGTTCTGGCAGGAGGGGAGTACAGCCCCAGCATTTT. This codes for CASSSGRRGVQPQHF.

For the CDR3, the DNA is TGTGCCAGCAAAGCTAGCGGTCTCAAGCAGTACTTC. It specifies CASKASGLKQYF. The chain uses TRBV27 and TRBJ2-7; 7 bases match TRBD2. V was pared by 7 bases and J by 8 bases, with 8 bases of the junction left unmatched. Per germline, CDR1 MNHEY and CDR2 SMNVEV (reference sequence). The CDR3 length is 12 residues.

V is TRBV6-1 and J is TRBJ2-1; no firm D call. The CDR3 extends over 14 amino acids. CDR1 and CDR2 from the germline V gene are MNHNS and SASEGT. The V gene lost 1 base and the J gene lost 1 base, with 5 bases spanning the gap. CDR3: CASSEVFSYNEQFF. The DNA of the CDR3 is TGTGCCAGCAGTGAAGTTTTTTCCTACAATGAGCAGTTCTTC.

This clonotype appeared once. This rearrangement joins TRBV27 to TRBJ2-7, with TRBD2 identical over 13 bases. Germline V lookup: CDR1 MNHEY, CDR2 SMNVEV (reference sequence). There are 14 residues in the CDR3. After removal of 3 bases from V and 7 bases from J, the junction contained 3 bases not matched to a gene. The CDR3 bases are TGTGCCAGCAGTTTGGGACTAGCGGGATGGGAGCAGTACTTC. It is translated as CASSLGLAGWEQYF.

This clonotype was observed a single time. V is TRBV4-3 and J is TRBJ2-7; 8 nucleotides line up with TRBD1. Trimming removed 4 bases from V and 5 bases from J; junction bases left unmatched: 7. There are 14 residues in the CDR3. Germline loops: CDR1 LGHNA, CDR2 YSLEER. The CDR3 DNA reads as TGCGCCAGCAGCCCCGGACAGGGACTCAACGAGCAGTACTTC. It specifies CASSPGQGLNEQYF.

This clonotype was seen once. The chain joins TRBV27 to TRBJ1-5, with TRBD1 as a possible D gene (5 bases). V was clipped by 4 bases and J by 2 bases, with 12 bases between them. The CDR3 spans 15 residues. The germline CDR1 and CDR2 sequences are MNHEY and SMNVEV (reference sequence). The CDR3 protein is CASSYSGGGNQPQHF. The CDR3 DNA reads as TGTGCCAGCAGTTATTCGGGGGGAGGCAATCAGCCCCAGCATTTT.

The V gene is TRBV7-6, the J gene TRBJ1-1; D gene unclear. Trimming stripped 4 bases from V and 2 bases from J, with 8 bases between. Germline CDR1 is SGHVS and CDR2 is FNYEAQ. The CDR3 runs to 13 residues. In DNA, the CDR3 is TGTGCCAGCAGCTCAGTCCCAAACACTGAAGCTTTCTTT. Residues: CASSSVPNTEAFF. The variable domain in full, with the rest retrieved from reference TRBV7-6 and TRBJ1-1, is GAGVSQSPRYKVTKRGQDVALRCDPISGHVSLYWYRQALGQGPEFLTYFNYEAQQDKSGLPNDRFSAERPEGSISTLTIQRTEQRDSAMYRCASSSVPNTEAFFGQGTRLTVV.

J is TRBJ1-2 and V is TRBV7-8; D call uncertain. V lost 5 bases to trimming and J lost 4 bases, with 23 bases between them. The CDR3 sequence is 17 residues long. Germline values: CDR1 SGHVS, CDR2 FQNEAQ. CDR3 loop: CASSPLEGRVGSYGYTF. The CDR3 region has the DNA TGTGCCAGCAGCCCGTTGGAGGGTAGGGTCGGTAGCTATGGCTACACCTTC.

V and J are TRBV7-9 and TRBJ1-4; weak D call: TRBD1 (6 bases). Per germline, CDR1 SEHNR and CDR2 FQNEAQ (reference sequence). This CDR3 has 17 amino acids. V was cut by 1 base and J by 0 bases, with 12 bases left in between. The CDR3 bases are TGTGCCAGCAGCTTAGGGGGGGCGGCGACAACTAATGAAAAACTGTTTTTT. Translating gives CASSLGGAATTNEKLFF.

The chain combines TRBV15 with TRBJ1-5, with D possibly matching TRBD1 (6 bases). The CDR3 sequence is 14 residues long. The V gene's germline CDR1 is LNHNV and CDR2 YYDKDF (reference sequence). Trimming took off 5 bases at V and 5 bases at J, with 13 bases between the two ends. The CDR3 region is CATSSRGHDQPQHF. The CDR3 DNA reads as TGTGCCACCAGCTCCCGGGGGCATGATCAGCCCCAGCATTTT.

The V gene is TRBV12-3 or TRBV12-4, the J gene TRBJ2-5; D is perhaps TRBD2 (5 bases). The CDR3 is 16 residues long. Trimming left V 4 bases short and J 1 base short, with 16 bases between. CDR3 region: CASSYWMGVIQETQYF. The CDR3 coding sequence is TGTGCCAGCAGTTATTGGATGGGAGTGATCCAAGAGACCCAGTACTTC.

The gene calls are TRBV20-1 and TRBJ1-3; D gene ambiguous. This CDR3 region has 16 residues. Trimming removed 0 bases at V and 0 bases at J, with 12 bases between. Germline V gene lookup returns CDR1 DFQATT and CDR2 SNEGSKA (reference sequence). The CDR3 DNA is TGCAGTGCTAGAGATCCAGGCGCCCGCTCTGGAAACACCATATATTTT. Translating gives CSARDPGARSGNTIYF.

The CDR3 region is CASRNRFGTDTQYF. In DNA form, the CDR3 reads TGTGCCAGCAGAAACAGATTCGGCACAGATACGCAGTATTTT. This rearrangement joins TRBV7-2 to TRBJ2-3; D remains unclear. V lost 6 bases, J lost 1 base, and 11 bases lay in between. This CDR3 is 14 amino acids long. Per germline, CDR1 SGHTA and CDR2 FQGNSA.

The chain is built from TRBV30 and TRBJ2-5; TRBD2 aligns across 9 bases. The CDR3 length is 14 residues. Germline V lookup: CDR1 GTSNPN, CDR2 SVGIG (reference sequence). V lost 4 bases, J lost 1 base, and 4 bases stayed unmatched. Here the CDR3 DNA reads TGTGCCTGGACTATGACTAGCGGCCAAGAGACCCAGTACTTC. This translates into CAWTMTSGQETQYF.

The V call is TRBV29-1, the J call TRBJ1-1; D gene ambiguous. The CDR3 consists of 13 residues. V gave up 3 bases and J gave up 0 bases, with 8 bases separating them. The germline gives CDR1 SQVTM, CDR2 ANQGSEA. In nucleotides, the CDR3 is TGCAGCGTTGACCAGGCTGTGAACACTGAAGCTTTCTTT. Its protein is CSVDQAVNTEAFF.

This chain uses TRBV9 with TRBJ1-2; D call uncertain. V lost 3 bases and J 0 bases, leaving 12 bases between the germline ends. There are 15 residues in the CDR3. Germline CDR1 SGDLS, CDR2 YYNGEE. The CDR3 sequence is CASSEASGSNYGYTF. CDR3 nucleotide sequence: TGTGCCAGCAGCGAGGCCTCGGGCTCTAACTATGGCTACACCTTC.